This T cell receptor beta chain was profiled in a study of response to subunit inactivated influenza vaccine. The sample holds many counts of this clonotype. Its specificity is not known. One end of the junction fails to match germline, which may point to a read error. The study, taken as a whole, reports: Researchers suggested that each seasonal influenza vaccination recruits few new T cells.

TCRdb reprocessed the RT-PCR reads via MiXCR and lists one record per CDR3 protein. This table holds hundreds of thousands of distinct CDR3 sequences, 12% to 15% found once. The CDR3 is 13 amino acids. The sequenced sample was PBMCs from blood, obtained around 14 days before vaccination. The gene calls are TRBV12-3 or TRBV12-4 and TRBJ2-3, with D tentatively TRBD2 (5 bases). The sequence derives from a man aged 50 to 59 who received an inactivated influenza vaccine. The CDR3 nucleotides read TGCGCCAGCAGCTTGCGGGGCACAGATACGCAGTATTTT. Protein sequence: CASSLRGTDTQYF.